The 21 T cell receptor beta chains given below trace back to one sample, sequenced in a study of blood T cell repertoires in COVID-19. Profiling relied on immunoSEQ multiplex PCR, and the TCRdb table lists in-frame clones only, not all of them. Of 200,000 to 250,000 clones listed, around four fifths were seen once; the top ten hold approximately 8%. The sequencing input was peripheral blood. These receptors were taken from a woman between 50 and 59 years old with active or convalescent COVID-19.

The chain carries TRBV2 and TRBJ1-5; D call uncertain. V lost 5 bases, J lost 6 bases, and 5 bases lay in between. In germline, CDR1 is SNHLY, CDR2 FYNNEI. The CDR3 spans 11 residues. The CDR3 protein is CASSRGQPQHF. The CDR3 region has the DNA TGTGCCAGCAGTCGGGGTCAGCCCCAGCATTTT.

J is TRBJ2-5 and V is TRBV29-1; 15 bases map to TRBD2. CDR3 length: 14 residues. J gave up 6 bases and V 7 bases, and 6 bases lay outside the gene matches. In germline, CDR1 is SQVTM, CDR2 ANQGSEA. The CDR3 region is CSGGLAGGLKTQYF. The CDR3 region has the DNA TGCAGCGGAGGACTAGCGGGAGGGCTGAAGACCCAGTACTTC.

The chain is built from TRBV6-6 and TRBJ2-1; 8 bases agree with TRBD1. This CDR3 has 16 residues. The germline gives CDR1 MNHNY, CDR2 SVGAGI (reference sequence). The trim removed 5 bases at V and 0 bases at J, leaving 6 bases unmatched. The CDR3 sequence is CASSRQGFRSYNEQFF. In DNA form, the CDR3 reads TGTGCCAGCAGTCGACAGGGGTTCCGCTCCTACAATGAGCAGTTCTTC.

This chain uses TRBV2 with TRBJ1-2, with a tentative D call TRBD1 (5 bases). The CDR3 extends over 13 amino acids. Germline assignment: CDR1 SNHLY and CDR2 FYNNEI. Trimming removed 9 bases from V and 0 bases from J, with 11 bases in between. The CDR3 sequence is CASIGATNYGYTF. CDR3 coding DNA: TGTGCCAGTATAGGGGCCACTAACTATGGCTACACCTTC.

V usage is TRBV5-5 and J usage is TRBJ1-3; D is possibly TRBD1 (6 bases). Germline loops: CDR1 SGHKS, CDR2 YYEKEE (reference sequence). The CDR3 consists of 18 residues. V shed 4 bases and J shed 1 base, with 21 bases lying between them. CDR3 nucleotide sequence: TGTGCCAGCAGCCCACACCAGGGGCAGGGGCTATCTGGAAACACCATATATTTT. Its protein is CASSPHQGQGLSGNTIYF.

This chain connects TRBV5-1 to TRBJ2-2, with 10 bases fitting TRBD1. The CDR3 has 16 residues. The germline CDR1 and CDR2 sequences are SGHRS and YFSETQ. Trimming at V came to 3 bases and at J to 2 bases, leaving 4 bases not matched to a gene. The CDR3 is CASSSGQGRNTGELFF. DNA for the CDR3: TGCGCCAGCAGCTCGGGACAGGGGCGAAACACCGGGGAGCTGTTTTTT.

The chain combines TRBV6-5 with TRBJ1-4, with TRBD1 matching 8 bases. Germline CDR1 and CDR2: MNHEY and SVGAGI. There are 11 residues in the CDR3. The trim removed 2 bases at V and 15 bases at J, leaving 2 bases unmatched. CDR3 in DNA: TGTGCCAGCAGTTACGGGGACAGGATGTTTTTT. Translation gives CASSYGDRMFF.

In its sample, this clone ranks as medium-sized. In nucleotides, the CDR3 is TGTGCCAGCAGACGCCGACTAGCGGGAGATAGTTGGAATGAGCAGTTCTTC. Protein sequence: CASRRRLAGDSWNEQFF. The chain recombines TRBV28 with TRBJ2-1, with TRBD2 identical over 12 bases. This CDR3 comprises 17 residues. Germline CDR1 MDHEN, CDR2 SYDVKM. Trimming removed 6 bases from V and 7 bases from J; junction bases left unmatched: 13.

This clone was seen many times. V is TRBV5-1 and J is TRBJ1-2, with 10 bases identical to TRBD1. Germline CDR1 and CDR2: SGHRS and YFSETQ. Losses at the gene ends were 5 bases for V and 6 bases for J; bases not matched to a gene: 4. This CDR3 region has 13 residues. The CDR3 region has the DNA TGCGCCAGCAGGCCCGGGACAGGGGATGGCTACACCTTC. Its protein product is CASRPGTGDGYTF.

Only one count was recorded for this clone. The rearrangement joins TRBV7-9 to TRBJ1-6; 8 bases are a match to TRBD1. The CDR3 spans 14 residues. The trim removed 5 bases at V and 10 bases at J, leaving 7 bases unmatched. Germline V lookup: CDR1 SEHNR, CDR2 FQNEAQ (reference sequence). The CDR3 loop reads CASSLQGAGSPLHF. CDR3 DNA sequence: TGTGCCAGCAGCCTCCAGGGGGCTGGGTCACCCCTCCACTTT. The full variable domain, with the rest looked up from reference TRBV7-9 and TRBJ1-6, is DTGVSQNPRHKITKRGQNVTFRCDPISEHNRLYWYRQTLGQGPEFLTYFQNEAQLEKSRLLSDRFSAERPKGSFSTLEIQRTEQGDSAMYLCASSLQGAGSPLHFGNGTRLTVT.

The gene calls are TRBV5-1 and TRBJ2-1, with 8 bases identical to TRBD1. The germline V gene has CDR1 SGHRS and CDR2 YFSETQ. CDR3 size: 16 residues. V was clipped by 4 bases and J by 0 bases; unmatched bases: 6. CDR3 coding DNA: TGCGCCAGCAGCCTTTGGACAGGGTCCTCCTACAATGAGCAGTTCTTC. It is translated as CASSLWTGSSYNEQFF.

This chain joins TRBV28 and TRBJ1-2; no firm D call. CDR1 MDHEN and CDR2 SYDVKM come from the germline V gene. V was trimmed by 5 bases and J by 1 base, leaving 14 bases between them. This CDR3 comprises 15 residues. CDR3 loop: CASSGPKFGNYGYTF. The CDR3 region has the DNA TGTGCCAGCAGTGGGCCGAAATTCGGTAACTATGGCTACACCTTC.

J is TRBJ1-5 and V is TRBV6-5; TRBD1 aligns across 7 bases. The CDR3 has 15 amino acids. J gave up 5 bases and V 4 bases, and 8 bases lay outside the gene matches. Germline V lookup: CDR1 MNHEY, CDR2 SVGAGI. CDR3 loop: CASSSNRGDDQPQHF. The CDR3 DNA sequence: TGTGCCAGCAGTTCCAACAGGGGAGACGATCAGCCCCAGCATTTT.

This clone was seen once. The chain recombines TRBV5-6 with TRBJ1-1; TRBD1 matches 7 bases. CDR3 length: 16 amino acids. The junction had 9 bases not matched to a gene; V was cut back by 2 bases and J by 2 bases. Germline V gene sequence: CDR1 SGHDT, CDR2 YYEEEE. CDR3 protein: CASSFDRVKYNTEAFF. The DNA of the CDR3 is TGTGCCAGCAGCTTCGACAGGGTTAAGTATAACACTGAAGCTTTCTTT.

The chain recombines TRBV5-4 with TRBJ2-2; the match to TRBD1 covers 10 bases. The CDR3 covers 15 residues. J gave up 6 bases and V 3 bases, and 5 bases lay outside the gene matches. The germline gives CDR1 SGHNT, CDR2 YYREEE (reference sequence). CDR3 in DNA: TGTGCCAGCAGCTCCCGGGACAGGGGTCCCGGGGAGCTGTTTTTT. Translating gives CASSSRDRGPGELFF.

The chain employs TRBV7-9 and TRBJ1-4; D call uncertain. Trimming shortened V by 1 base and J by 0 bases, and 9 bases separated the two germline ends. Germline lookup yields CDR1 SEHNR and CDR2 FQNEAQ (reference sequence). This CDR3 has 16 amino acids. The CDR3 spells CASSLGGLTTNEKLFF. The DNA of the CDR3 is TGTGCCAGCAGCTTAGGAGGACTTACAACTAATGAAAAACTGTTTTTT.

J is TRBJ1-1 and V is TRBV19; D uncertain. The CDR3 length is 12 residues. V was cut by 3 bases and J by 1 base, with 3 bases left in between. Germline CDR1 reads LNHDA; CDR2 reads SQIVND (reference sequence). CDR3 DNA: TGTGCCAGTAGTATCGGGAACACTGAAGCTTTCTTT. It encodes CASSIGNTEAFF.

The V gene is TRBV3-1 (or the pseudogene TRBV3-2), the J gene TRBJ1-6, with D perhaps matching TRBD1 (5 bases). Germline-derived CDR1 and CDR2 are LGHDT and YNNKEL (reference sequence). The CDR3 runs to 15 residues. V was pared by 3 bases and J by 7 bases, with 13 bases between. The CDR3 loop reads CASSQGPPGNSPLHF. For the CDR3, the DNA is TGTGCCAGCAGCCAGGGGCCTCCCGGGAATTCACCCCTCCACTTT.

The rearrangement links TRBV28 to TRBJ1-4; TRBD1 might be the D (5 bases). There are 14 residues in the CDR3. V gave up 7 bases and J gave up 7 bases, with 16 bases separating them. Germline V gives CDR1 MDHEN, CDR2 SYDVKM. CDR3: CASNRQLESEKLFF. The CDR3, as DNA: TGTGCCAGCAACCGACAGCTGGAAAGTGAAAAACTGTTTTTT.

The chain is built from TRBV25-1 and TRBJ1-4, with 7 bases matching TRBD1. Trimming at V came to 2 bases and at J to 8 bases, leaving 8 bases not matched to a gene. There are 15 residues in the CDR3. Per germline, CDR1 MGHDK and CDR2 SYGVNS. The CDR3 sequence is CASSETTGVREKLFF. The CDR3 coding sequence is TGTGCCAGCAGTGAAACCACAGGGGTCCGGGAAAAACTGTTTTTT. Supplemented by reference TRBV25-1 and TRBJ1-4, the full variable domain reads EADIYQTPRYLVIGTGKKITLECSQTMGHDKMYWYQQDPGMELHLIHYSYGVNSTEKGDLSSESTVSRIRTEHFPLTLESARPSHTSQYLCASSETTGVREKLFFGSGTQLSVL.

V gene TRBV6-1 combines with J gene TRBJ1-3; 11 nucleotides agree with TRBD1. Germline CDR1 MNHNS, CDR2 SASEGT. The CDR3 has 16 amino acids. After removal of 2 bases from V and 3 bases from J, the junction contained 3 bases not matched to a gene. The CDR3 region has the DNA TGTGCCAGCAGTGAACGGACAGGGGGCAGTGGAAACACCATATATTTT. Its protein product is CASSERTGGSGNTIYF.